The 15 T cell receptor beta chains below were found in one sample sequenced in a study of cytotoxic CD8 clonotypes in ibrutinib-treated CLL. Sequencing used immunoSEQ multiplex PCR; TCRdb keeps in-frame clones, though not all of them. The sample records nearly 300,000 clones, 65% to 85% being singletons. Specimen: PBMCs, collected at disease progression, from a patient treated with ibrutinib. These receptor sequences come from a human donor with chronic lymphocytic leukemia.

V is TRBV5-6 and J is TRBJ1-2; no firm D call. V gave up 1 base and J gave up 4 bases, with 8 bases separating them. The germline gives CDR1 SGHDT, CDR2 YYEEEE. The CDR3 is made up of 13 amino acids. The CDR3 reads CASSLTVPYGYTF. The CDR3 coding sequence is TGTGCCAGCAGCTTGACAGTGCCCTATGGCTACACCTTC. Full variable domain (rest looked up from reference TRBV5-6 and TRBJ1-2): DAGVTQSPTHLIKTRGQQVTLRCSPKSGHDTVSWYQQALGQGPQFIFQYYEEEERQRGNFPDRFSGHQFPNYSSELNVNALLLGDSALYLCASSLTVPYGYTFGSGTRLTVV.

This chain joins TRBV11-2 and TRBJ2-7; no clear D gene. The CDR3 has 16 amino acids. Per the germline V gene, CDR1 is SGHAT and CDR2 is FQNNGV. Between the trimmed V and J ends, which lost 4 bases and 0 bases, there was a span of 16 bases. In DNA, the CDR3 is TGTGCCAGCAGCTCCGTGGTGGGCACCCGCTCCTACGAGCAGTACTTC. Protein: CASSSVVGTRSYEQYF.

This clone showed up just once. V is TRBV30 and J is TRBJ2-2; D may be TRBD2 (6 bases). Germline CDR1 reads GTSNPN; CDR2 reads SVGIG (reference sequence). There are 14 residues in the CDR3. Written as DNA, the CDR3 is TGTGCACTGGAGGGTCCGGAGAACACCGGGGAGCTGTTTTTT. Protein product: CALEGPENTGELFF. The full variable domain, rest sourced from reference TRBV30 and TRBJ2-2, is SQTIHQWPATLVQPVGSPLSLECTVEGTSNPNLYWYRQAAGRGLQLLFYSVGIGQISSEVPQNLSASRPQDRQFILSSKKLLLSDSGFYLCALEGPENTGELFFGEGSRLTVL.

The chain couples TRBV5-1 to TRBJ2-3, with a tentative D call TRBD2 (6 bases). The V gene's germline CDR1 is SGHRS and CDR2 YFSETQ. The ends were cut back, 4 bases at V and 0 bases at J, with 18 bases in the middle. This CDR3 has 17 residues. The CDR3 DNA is TGCGCCAGCAGCCCCGCTAGCGCGATATCTAGCACAGATACGCAGTATTTT. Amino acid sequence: CASSPASAISSTDTQYF.

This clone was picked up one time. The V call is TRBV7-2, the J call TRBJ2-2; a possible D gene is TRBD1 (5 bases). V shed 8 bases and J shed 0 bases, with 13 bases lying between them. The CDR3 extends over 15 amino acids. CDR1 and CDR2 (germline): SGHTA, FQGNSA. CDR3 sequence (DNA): TGTGCCAGCCCGCGCGACAGAGCGAACACCGGGGAGCTGTTTTTT. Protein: CASPRDRANTGELFF.

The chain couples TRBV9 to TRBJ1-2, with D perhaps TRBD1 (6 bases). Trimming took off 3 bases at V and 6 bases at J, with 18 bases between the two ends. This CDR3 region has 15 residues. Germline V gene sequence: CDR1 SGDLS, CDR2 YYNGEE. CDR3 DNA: TGTGCCAGCAGCGCCGGGGGGGGCGCATTCCATGGCTACACCTTC. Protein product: CASSAGGGAFHGYTF.

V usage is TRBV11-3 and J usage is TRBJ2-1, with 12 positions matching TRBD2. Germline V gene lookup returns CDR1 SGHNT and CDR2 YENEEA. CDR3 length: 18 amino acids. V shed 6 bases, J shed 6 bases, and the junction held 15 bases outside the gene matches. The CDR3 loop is CASSTSNLAGGPFNEQFF. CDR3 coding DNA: TGTGCCAGCAGTACCTCAAACCTAGCGGGAGGGCCTTTCAATGAGCAGTTCTTC.

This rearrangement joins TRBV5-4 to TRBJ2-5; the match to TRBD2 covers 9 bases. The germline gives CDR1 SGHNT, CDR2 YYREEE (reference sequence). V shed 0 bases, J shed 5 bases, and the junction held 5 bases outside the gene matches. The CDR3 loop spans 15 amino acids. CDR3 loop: CASSLVSGGGETQYF. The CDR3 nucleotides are TGTGCCAGCAGCTTGGTTAGCGGGGGAGGGGAGACCCAGTACTTC.

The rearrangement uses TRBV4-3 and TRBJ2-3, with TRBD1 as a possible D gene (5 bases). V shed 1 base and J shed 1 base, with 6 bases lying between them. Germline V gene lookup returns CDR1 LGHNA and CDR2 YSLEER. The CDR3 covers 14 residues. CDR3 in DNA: TGCGCCAGCAGCCAAGTCAGGGGCACAGATACGCAGTATTTT. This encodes CASSQVRGTDTQYF.

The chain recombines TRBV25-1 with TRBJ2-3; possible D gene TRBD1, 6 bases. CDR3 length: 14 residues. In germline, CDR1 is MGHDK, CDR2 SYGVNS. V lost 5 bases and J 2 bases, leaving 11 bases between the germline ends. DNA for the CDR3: TGTGCCAGCAGTCCAGGACAGCCCACAGATACGCAGTATTTT. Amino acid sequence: CASSPGQPTDTQYF.

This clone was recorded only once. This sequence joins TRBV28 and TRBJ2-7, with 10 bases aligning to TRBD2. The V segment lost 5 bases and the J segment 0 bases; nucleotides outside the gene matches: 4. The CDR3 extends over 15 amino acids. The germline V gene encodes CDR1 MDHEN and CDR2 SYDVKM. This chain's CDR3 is CASSPGLADSYEQYF. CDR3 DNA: TGTGCCAGCAGTCCCGGACTAGCGGACTCCTACGAGCAGTACTTC.

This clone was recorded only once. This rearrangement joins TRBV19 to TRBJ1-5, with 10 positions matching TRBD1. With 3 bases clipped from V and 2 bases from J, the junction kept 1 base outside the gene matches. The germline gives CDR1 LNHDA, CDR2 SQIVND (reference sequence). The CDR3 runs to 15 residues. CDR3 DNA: TGTGCCAGTAGTATGGGGACAGGGGGCAATCAGCCCCAGCATTTT. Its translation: CASSMGTGGNQPQHF.

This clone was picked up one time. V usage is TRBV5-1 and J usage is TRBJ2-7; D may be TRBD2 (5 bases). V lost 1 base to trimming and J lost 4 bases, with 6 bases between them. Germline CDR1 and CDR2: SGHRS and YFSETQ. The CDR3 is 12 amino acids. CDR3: CASSLRGYEQYF. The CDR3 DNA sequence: TGCGCCAGCAGCTTGCGCGGGTACGAGCAGTACTTC.

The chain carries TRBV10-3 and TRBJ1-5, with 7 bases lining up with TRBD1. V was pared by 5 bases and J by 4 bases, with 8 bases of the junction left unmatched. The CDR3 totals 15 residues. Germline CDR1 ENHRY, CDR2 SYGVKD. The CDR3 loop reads CAISPTGPANQPQHF. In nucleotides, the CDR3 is TGTGCCATCAGTCCGACAGGGCCAGCAAATCAGCCCCAGCATTTT.

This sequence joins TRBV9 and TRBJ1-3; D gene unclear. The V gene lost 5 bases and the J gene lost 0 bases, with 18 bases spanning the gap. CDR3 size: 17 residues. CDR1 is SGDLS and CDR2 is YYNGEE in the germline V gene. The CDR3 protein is CASSLLTSQISGNTIYF. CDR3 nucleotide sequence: TGTGCCAGCAGTCTCTTGACGAGTCAAATCTCTGGAAACACCATATATTTT.